Each of the 15 T cell receptor beta chains below was sequenced from the same sample in a study of glioma-infiltrating T cells. Using RNA template, CDR3s of TCR alpha and beta were amplified with iRepertoire arm-PCR. TCRdb re-derived calls from the multiplex PCR reads in MiXCR, one entry per CDR3 protein. The table includes fewer than 500,000 distinct CDR3 sequences, 41% detected once. Sequenced sample: glioma tissue, nonneoplastic brain tissue, or PBMCs (not recorded which). The receptors stem from a human donor with low-grade glioma or glioblastoma, undergoing nonglioma brain surgery, or in good health (not recorded which).

On this clonotype: The CDR3 does not close with the conserved phenylalanine or tryptophan, likely indicating a read error. This rearrangement joins TRBV29-1 to TRBJ2-1; 10 bases line up with TRBD2. The CDR3 sequence is 15 residues long. Germline CDR1 and CDR2: SQVTM and ANQGSEA. The V gene end was trimmed by 7 bases and the J gene end by 6 bases; junction bases not matched to a gene: 12. For the CDR3, the DNA is TGCAGCGCCCGCCTACTAGCGGGGAATACCAATGAGCAGTTCTCC. Its protein product is CSARLLAGNTNEQFS.

In this sample, this clonotype turned up a few times. The gene calls are TRBV4-2 and TRBJ2-7; D gene unclear. V was pared by 0 bases and J by 1 base, with 4 bases between. This CDR3 has 13 amino acids. CDR1 and CDR2 (germline): LGHNA, YNFKEQ. The CDR3: CASSQDESYEQYF. CDR3 DNA sequence: TGTGCCAGCAGCCAAGATGAGTCCTACGAGCAGTACTTC.

The genes are TRBV7-6 and TRBJ2-2; D uncertain. CDR3 length: 16 amino acids. V was cut by 5 bases and J by 0 bases, with 13 bases left in between. The germline V gene encodes CDR1 SGHVS and CDR2 FNYEAQ. CDR3 sequence (DNA): TGTGCCAGCAGCCCGGGTGTTAGCCCGAACACCGGGGAGCTGTTTTTT. The encoded protein is CASSPGVSPNTGELFF. The full variable domain, its missing parts supplied by reference TRBV7-6 and TRBJ2-2, is GAGVSQSPRYKVTKRGQDVALRCDPISGHVSLYWYRQALGQGPEFLTYFNYEAQQDKSGLPNDRFSAERPEGSISTLTIQRTEQRDSAMYRCASSPGVSPNTGELFFGEGSRLTVL.

This clonotype has more than one count but fewer than ten. This chain's CDR3 is CASNHLGRRLDYNEQFF. CDR3 coding DNA: TGTGCCAGCAACCACTTGGGGCGGCGGCTAGACTACAATGAGCAGTTCTTC. This sequence joins TRBV7-2 and TRBJ2-1; weak D call: TRBD1 (5 bases). The CDR3 is 17 amino acids. The germline V gene encodes CDR1 SGHTA and CDR2 FQGNSA. V lost 7 bases and J lost 3, with 22 bases in between. Using reference TRBV7-2 and TRBJ2-1 for the parts outside the CDR3, the full variable domain is GAGVSQSPSNKVTEKGKDVELRCDPISGHTALYWYRQSLGQGLEFLIYFQGNSAPDKSGLPSDRFSAERTGGSVSTLTIQRTQQEDSAVYLCASNHLGRRLDYNEQFFGPGTRLTVL.

This clonotype has at least ten counts. The chain has TRBV28 and TRBJ1-4, with D perhaps TRBD1 (6 bases). Trimming cost V 6 bases and J 0 bases, with 11 bases left between them. The CDR3 sequence is 15 residues long. In germline, CDR1 is MDHEN, CDR2 SYDVKM. The CDR3 spells CASSSQGTTNEKLFF. The CDR3 nucleotides are TGTGCCAGCAGCAGCCAGGGGACAACTAATGAAAAACTGTTTTTT.

The chain combines TRBV28 with TRBJ1-1, with a possible D match to TRBD1 (5 bases). Germline V gene lookup returns CDR1 MDHEN and CDR2 SYDVKM. V was pared by 3 bases and J by 5 bases, with 13 bases between. This CDR3 comprises 14 residues. The CDR3 DNA reads as TGTGCCAGCAGTTTTTTTCCAGGGCTGACTGAAGCTTTCTTT. Translated, it gives CASSFFPGLTEAFF. The whole variable domain, remainder taken from reference TRBV28 and TRBJ1-1, is DVKVTQSSRYLVKRTGEKVFLECVQDMDHENMFWYRQDPGLGLRLIYFSYDVKMKEKGDIPEGYSVSREKKERFSLILESASTNQTSMYLCASSFFPGLTEAFFGQGTRLTVV.

This clonotype was found many times. The rearrangement uses TRBV27 and TRBJ2-1; 10 bases are a match to TRBD2. The CDR3 totals 17 residues. V lost 3 bases, J lost 9 bases, and 14 bases stayed unmatched. Germline V CDR1 and CDR2: MNHEY, SMNVEV (reference sequence). The CDR3 coding sequence is TGTGCCAGCAGTTTCCTCCCTCAGCGGGAGGGCCGGGGTGAGCAGTTCTTC. Translation: CASSFLPQREGRGEQFF.

This clonotype has a handful of counts. The chain employs TRBV14 and TRBJ2-3, with TRBD2 matching 9 bases. This CDR3 is 16 amino acids long. With 4 bases clipped from V and 3 bases from J, the junction kept 8 bases outside the gene matches. The germline V gene encodes CDR1 SGHDN and CDR2 FVKESK. DNA for the CDR3: TGTGCCAGCAGCCGCTCCAGCGGGAGGTCGACAGATACGCAGTATTTT. Protein product: CASSRSSGRSTDTQYF.

The V and J genes are TRBV7-2 and TRBJ1-4; TRBD1 is a possible D gene (5 bases). The V end lost 6 bases, the J end lost 0 bases, and 8 bases lay between the germline ends. This CDR3 is built from 14 residues. Looked up from germline, CDR1 is SGHTA and CDR2 is FQGNSA. The CDR3 region has the DNA TGTGCCAGCAGTCTACAGGCAACTAATGAAAAACTGTTTTTT. It translates to CASSLQATNEKLFF.

The chain is built from TRBV20-1 and TRBJ2-5; 9 bases match TRBD2. CDR1 DFQATT and CDR2 SNEGSKA come from the germline V gene (reference sequence). Germline trimming cut 5 bases from V and 5 bases from J; bases unmatched to any gene: 15. There are 16 residues in the CDR3. CDR3: CSASAPRSGSRETQYF. The DNA of the CDR3 is TGCAGTGCTTCAGCTCCGCGTAGCGGGAGTAGGGAGACCCAGTACTTC.

This clonotype was observed many times. The chain combines TRBV20-1 with TRBJ2-1; TRBD2 aligns across 7 bases. J was trimmed by 3 bases and V by 0 bases; bases with no gene match: 5. The CDR3 length is 15 residues. Per germline, CDR1 DFQATT and CDR2 SNEGSKA (reference sequence). This CDR3 is CSAREWERGYNEQFF. The CDR3 nucleotides are TGCAGTGCTAGAGAGTGGGAGCGGGGCTACAATGAGCAGTTCTTC.

This clonotype was detected only a few times. The chain couples TRBV12-3 or TRBV12-4 to TRBJ2-1, with 12 positions matching TRBD2. The CDR3 has 15 amino acids. The J segment lost 4 bases and the V segment lost 7 bases, leaving 5 bases of the junction unmatched. This CDR3 is CASTETSGSYNEQFF. The CDR3 region has the DNA TGTGCCAGCACCGAGACTAGCGGGAGTTACAATGAGCAGTTCTTC.

This clonotype was seen more than once but under ten times. The V call is TRBV4-1, the J call TRBJ2-7; no firm D call. The V end was cut by 1 base, the J end by 7 bases, with 11 bases between. The CDR3 extends over 13 amino acids. CDR1 is MGHRA, CDR2 YSYEKL, per germline. CDR3 in amino acids: CASSQVGTAEQYF. The CDR3 DNA follows: TGCGCCAGCAGCCAAGTCGGAACAGCTGAGCAGTACTTC.

Points on this clonotype: A much larger clone differs by one base, so this may be a read error. The chain carries TRBV7-2 and TRBJ2-3; the match to TRBD2 covers 7 bases. CDR1 and CDR2 (germline): SGHTA, FQGNSA. V lost 7 bases to trimming and J lost 3 bases; unmatched junction nucleotides: 10. The CDR3 has 15 residues. The CDR3 loop is CASIPSGGGTDTQYF. In DNA form, the CDR3 reads TGTGCCAGCATACCTAGCGGTGGTGGGACAGATACGCAGTATTTT.

V gene TRBV20-1 combines with J gene TRBJ1-1; 7 bases align to TRBD1. Germline loops: CDR1 DFQATT, CDR2 SNEGSKA (reference sequence). The length of the CDR3 is 15 residues. V lost 6 bases to trimming and J lost 8 bases; unmatched junction nucleotides: 18. The CDR3 DNA reads as TGCAGTGCCAGAATTATCCCGAGGGGGCTCTCCGAAGCTTTCTTT. Translation gives CSARIIPRGLSEAFF.